This T cell receptor beta chain derives from a study of cytotoxic CD8 clonotypes in ibrutinib-treated CLL (dated by TCRdb to the early 2020s). General notes on the study: The cohort was composed of 11 relapsed/refractory and about 15 treatment-naive patients; IGHV unmutated status was identified in 17 to 18 patients. Responses were partial in about 25 patients and complete in 2; after median around 65 months follow-up, some 15 stayed in remission and about twelve progressed. Samples at response were collected after a median of about twelve months of treatment, with a range of roughly 6 to 36 months. Samples averaged approximately 260,000 productive templates and tens of thousands of productive rearrangements. Of the 85 to 90 participants in the trial, about 25 had longitudinal samples available. Cryopreserved peripheral blood mononuclear cells were obtained prior to treatment, at the time of response, and at either disease progression or sustained remission. Every remission and progressive disease sample was obtained while ibrutinib was still being received by the patients. Study-wide conclusions, independent of this receptor: Sampling times were not matched between sustained-remission and progressing patients, and lymph node repertoires were not studied. At baseline, clonality was higher than in age-matched healthy donors and showed a strong correlation with circulating CD8+ T-cell counts. Public clonotypes were rare and either contracted or stayed stable during treatment, and the rise in clonality at ibrutinib response reflected the expansion of private clonotypes. At ibrutinib response clonality went up, during sustained remission it held steady, and at progression it dropped back toward baseline.

This clone has only one observation. This receptor's antigen is unknown. Base qualities are not recorded, but no much larger clone differs from it by a single base. The CDR3 sequence holds 18 residues, the cysteine and phenylalanine included. Only CDR3 DNA remains: 54 bases, in frame from the first base. V is pruned by 1 base and J by 5 bases, leaving 6 bases of the junction without a gene match. As encoded in the germline V gene, CDR1 is LGHNA while CDR2 is YNFKEQ. The goal of deep resolution MiSeq sequencing was a depth between 1 in 1 million and 1 in 200,000 T cells, and coverage averaged 10x per clonotype. The immunoSEQ hsTCRB Kit was used to generate the TCR beta libraries. Regarding the original processing steps: Data were analyzed with ImmunoSEQ Data Assistant and ImmunoSEQ Analyzer, with V, D and J genes assigned per IMGT definitions. Clonality, which ranges from 0 to 1, was calculated by subtracting the normalized Shannon entropy of productive rearrangement frequencies from one. Public clonotype analysis was restricted to overrepresented clonotypes comprising at least 0.05% of each patient's repertoire. Approximately 14 age-matched healthy donor repertoires from immuneACCESS served as clonality controls. In its TCRdb copy, this immuneACCESS table keeps in-frame sequences only and misses some clones. Where compared with another copy, unresolved V genes explain less than half of these, and the others have no known cause. D and trimming come from the DNA, and the V and J calls and clone size come from that table. The table for this sample lists fewer than 400,000 clones; under 70% of them were counted only once. The leading ten clones occupy around 6.5% of the sample.

For TCR beta library preparation, roughly 2.1 micrograms of genomic DNA were isolated from cryopreserved PBMCs. Longitudinal blood samples from CLL patients receiving ibrutinib monotherapy were subjected to high-throughput TCR beta sequencing. The patients took part in an open-label, single-center phase 2 trial of ibrutinib monotherapy. This TCR was sampled from a human donor with chronic lymphocytic leukemia. The chain couples TRBV4-2 to TRBJ2-1, with TRBD2 identical over 15 junction bases. The sequenced sample was PBMCs, obtained after 36 months of ibrutinib treatment. The DNA is as follows: TGTGCCAGCAGCCAAGCCGGACTAGCGGGGGGGCCAAACAATGAGCAGTTCTTC. Translated, it gives CASSQAGLAGGPNNEQFF.